This passage covers 8 T cell receptor beta chains from one sample sequenced in a study of cytomegalovirus exposure and HLA in healthy donors (TCRdb year 2017). Library construction relied on the immunoSEQ multiplex PCR assay. The multiplex PCR relied on a mix of 60 forward primers for TCR Vbeta segments and 13 reverse primers for TCR Jbeta segments. TCRdb limited this immuneACCESS table to in-frame rearrangements with V and J called. A share of clones is missing; checked studies link under half to unresolved V genes, and the rest is unexplained. This sample is represented by 100,000 to 150,000 clones; over 65% of them were singletons. 1.9% of the sample rests with the top ten. The source material was PBMCs. The receptor source for this set is a man aged 45-65 years in good health and CMV-seronegative.

J is TRBJ2-1 and V is TRBV6-6, with unresolved D. Trimming stripped 4 bases from V and 5 bases from J, with 9 bases between. This CDR3 contains 13 residues. From germline, CDR1 is MNHNY and CDR2 SVGAGI (reference sequence). The CDR3 DNA reads TGTGCCAGCAGTTCGCTGACACACAATGAGCAGTTCTTC. Protein: CASSSLTHNEQFF.

The count of this clone is one. The same CDR3 is also encoded by other DNA sequences in this sample. This sequence joins TRBV5-1 and TRBJ2-7, with 9 bases aligning to TRBD2. V trimming: 4 bases; J trimming: 7 bases; junction bases outside the gene matches: 9. CDR3 length: 14 amino acids. The germline V gene encodes CDR1 SGHRS and CDR2 YFSETQ. The CDR3 protein is CASSAGGSTGEQYF. In DNA, the CDR3 is TGCGCCAGCAGCGCGGGAGGGTCGACAGGGGAGCAGTACTTC.

The CDR3 DNA reads as TGTGCCAGCTCACCTCTAGCGGGGGTGTACAATGAGCAGTTCTTC. As protein: CASSPLAGVYNEQFF. The chain recombines TRBV18 with TRBJ2-1, with 10 bases identical to TRBD2. Trimming took 3 bases from V and 4 from J; bases not matched to a gene: 3. Germline V lookup: CDR1 KGHSH, CDR2 LQKENI. This CDR3 comprises 15 residues.

V gene TRBV6-5 combines with J gene TRBJ1-6; 8 bases line up with TRBD1. Germline assignment: CDR1 MNHEY and CDR2 SVGAGI. The CDR3 is 14 amino acids. V shed 8 bases, J shed 9 bases, and the junction held 9 bases outside the gene matches. CDR3 residues: CASRGQGRSSPLHF. The CDR3 DNA sequence: TGTGCCAGCCGAGGACAGGGTAGGAGTTCACCCCTCCACTTT.

A single count supports this clone. V gene TRBV11-2 combines with J gene TRBJ2-7; weak D call: TRBD1 (6 bases). There are 15 residues in the CDR3. Germline assignment: CDR1 SGHAT and CDR2 FQNNGV. V lost 0 bases and J lost 5, with 14 bases in between. The CDR3 DNA sequence: TGTGCCAGCAGCTTAGATCCAGGGGTTGGGCACGAGCAGTACGTC. Amino acid sequence: CASSLDPGVGHEQYV.

V gene TRBV11-2 combines with J gene TRBJ1-5, with 8 bases aligning to TRBD1. V shed 6 bases and J 6 bases; nucleotides not matched to a gene: 4. The germline V gene has CDR1 SGHAT and CDR2 FQNNGV. The CDR3 length is 13 residues. CDR3 in amino acids: CASRGQVGQPQHF. CDR3 DNA sequence: TGTGCCAGCAGGGGACAGGTCGGTCAGCCCCAGCATTTT.

J is TRBJ1-6 and V is TRBV19, with 9 bases lining up with TRBD1. V gave up 5 bases and J gave up 7 bases; unmatched junction bases: 6. CDR3 length: 15 amino acids. In germline, CDR1 is LNHDA, CDR2 SQIVND (reference sequence). CDR3 nucleotides: TGTGCCAGTAGTCCCGGGACAGGGTGGAATTCACCCCTCCACTTT. It encodes CASSPGTGWNSPLHF.

The rearrangement links TRBV28 to TRBJ1-3; possible D gene TRBD1, 6 bases. The CDR3 runs to 12 residues. V was pared by 8 bases and J by 9 bases, with 14 bases between. Germline-derived CDR1 and CDR2 are MDHEN and SYDVKM. The CDR3, as DNA: TGTGCCAGCGCTCCAGGGGCAGGCACCATATATTTT. Translated: CASAPGAGTIYF.